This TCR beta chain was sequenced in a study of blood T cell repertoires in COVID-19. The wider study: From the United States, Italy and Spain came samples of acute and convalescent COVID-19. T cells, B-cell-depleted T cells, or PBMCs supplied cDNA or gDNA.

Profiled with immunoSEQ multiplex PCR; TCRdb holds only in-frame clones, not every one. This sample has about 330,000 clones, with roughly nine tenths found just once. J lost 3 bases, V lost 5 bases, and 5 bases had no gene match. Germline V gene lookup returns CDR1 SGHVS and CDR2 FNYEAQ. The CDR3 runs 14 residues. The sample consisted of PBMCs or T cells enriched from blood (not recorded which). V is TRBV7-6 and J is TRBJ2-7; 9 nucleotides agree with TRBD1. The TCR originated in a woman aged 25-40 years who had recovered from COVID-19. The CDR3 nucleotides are TGTGCCAGCAGCCCCCCGGGACAGGGCTACGAGCAGTACTTC. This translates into CASSPPGQGYEQYF.